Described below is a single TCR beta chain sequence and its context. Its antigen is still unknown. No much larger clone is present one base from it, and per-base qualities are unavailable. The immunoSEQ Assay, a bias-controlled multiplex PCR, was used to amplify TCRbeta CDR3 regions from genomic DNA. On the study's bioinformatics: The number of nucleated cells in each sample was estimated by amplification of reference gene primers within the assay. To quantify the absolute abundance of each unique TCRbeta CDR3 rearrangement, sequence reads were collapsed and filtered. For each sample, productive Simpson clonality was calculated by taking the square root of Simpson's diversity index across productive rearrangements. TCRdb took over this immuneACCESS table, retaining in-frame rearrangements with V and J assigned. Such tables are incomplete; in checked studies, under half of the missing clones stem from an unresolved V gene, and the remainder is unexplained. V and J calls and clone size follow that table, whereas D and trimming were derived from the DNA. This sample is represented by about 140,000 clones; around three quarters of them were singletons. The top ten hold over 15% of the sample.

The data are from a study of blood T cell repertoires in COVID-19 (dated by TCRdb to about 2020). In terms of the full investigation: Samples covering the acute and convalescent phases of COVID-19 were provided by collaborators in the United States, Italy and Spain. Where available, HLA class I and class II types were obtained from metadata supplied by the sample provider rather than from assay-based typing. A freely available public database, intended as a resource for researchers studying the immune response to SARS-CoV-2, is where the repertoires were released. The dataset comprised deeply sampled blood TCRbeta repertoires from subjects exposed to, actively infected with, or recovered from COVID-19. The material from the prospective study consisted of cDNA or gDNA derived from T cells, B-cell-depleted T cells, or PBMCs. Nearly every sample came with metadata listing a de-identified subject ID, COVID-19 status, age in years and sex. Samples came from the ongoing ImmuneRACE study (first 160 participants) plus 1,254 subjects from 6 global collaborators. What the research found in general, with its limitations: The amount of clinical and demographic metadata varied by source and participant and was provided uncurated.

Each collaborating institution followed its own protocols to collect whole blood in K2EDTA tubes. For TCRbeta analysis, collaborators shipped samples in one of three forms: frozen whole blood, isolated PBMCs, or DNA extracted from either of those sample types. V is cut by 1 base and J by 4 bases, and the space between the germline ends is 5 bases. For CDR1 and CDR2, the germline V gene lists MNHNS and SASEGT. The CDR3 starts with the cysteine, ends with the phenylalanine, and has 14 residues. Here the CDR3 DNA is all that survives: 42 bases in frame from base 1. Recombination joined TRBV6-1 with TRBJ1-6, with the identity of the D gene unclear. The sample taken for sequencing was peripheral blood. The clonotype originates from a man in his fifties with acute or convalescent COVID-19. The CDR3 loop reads CASSEGLYNSPLHF. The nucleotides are TGTGCCAGCAGTGAAGGGCTGTATAATTCACCCCTCCACTTT.